This T cell receptor (beta chain) was sequenced during a study of OX40 agonist ivuxolimab in advanced cancers. Study as a whole: Enrolled patients in dose escalation had cancers that were hepatocellular carcinoma, melanoma, renal cell or head and neck cancer. Patients were roughly 83% male with ages roughly 23 to 90, mean 60. Broader study findings: Doses of 0.1 to 3.0 mg/kg were accompanied by clonal expansion of CD4+ and CD8+ blood T cells by week 6. More expanded clones were found, on average, in CD8+ than in CD4+ T cells.

Concerning this clone itself: The antigen is not known.

Assay used: immunoSEQ multiplex PCR; TCRdb lists only in-frame clones, some missing. The table lists around 60,000 clones, 80% to 95% of them singletons, with just under 25% in the top ten. V lost 6 bases and J 6 bases, leaving 17 bases between the germline ends. Germline loops: CDR1 LNHDA, CDR2 SQIVND (reference sequence). CDR3 length: 14 amino acids. The chain has TRBV19 and TRBJ1-2; possible D gene TRBD1, 5 bases. Material: CD4+ or CD8+ T cells sorted from blood, obtained in a trial of the OX40 agonist ivuxolimab. The sequence was obtained from an adult with an advanced solid tumor such as melanoma, head and neck, liver or kidney cancer. The CDR3: CASSLETEGNGYTF. The CDR3 bases are TGTGCCAGTAGCCTCGAGACGGAGGGGAATGGCTACACCTTC. Full variable domain (rest looked up from reference TRBV19 and TRBJ1-2): DGGITQSPKYLFRKEGQNVTLSCEQNLNHDAMYWYRQDPGQGLRLIYYSQIVNDFQKGDIAEGYSVSREKKESFPLTVTSAQKNPTAFYLCASSLETEGNGYTFGSGTRLTVV.